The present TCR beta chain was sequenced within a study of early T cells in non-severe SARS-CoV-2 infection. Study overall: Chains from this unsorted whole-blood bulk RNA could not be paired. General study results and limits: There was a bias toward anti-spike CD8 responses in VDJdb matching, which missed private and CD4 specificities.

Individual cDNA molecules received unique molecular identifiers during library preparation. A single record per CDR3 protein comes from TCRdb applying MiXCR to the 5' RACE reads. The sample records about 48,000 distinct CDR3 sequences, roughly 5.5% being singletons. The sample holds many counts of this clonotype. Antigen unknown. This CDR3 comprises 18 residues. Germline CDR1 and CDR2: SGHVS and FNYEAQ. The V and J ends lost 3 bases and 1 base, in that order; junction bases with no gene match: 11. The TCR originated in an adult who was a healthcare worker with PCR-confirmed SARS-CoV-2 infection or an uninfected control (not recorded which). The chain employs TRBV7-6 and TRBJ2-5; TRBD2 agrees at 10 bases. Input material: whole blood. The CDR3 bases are TGTGCCAGCAGCTTGTCTCCCGGACTAGCGGAGATCCAAGAGACCCAGTACTTC. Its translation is CASSLSPGLAEIQETQYF.